This T cell receptor (beta chain) was observed in a study of OX40 agonist ivuxolimab in advanced cancers. Study at large: The patients' treatment was ivuxolimab, an agonistic anti-OX40 (CD134) antibody. The study, taken as a whole, reports: At 0.1-3.0 mg/kg, partial responders had clonal expansion among the lowest observed.

V dropped 8 bases and J dropped 5 bases, with 13 bases sitting between them. CDR1 and CDR2 (germline): MNHEY, SVGAGI. This CDR3 has 13 residues. As to this clone: Its specificity is unknown.

Profiling relied on immunoSEQ multiplex PCR, and the TCRdb table lists in-frame clones only, not all of them. The data show about 100,000 clones, approximately 90% seen once. This TCR was recovered from an adult with an advanced solid tumor such as melanoma, head and neck, liver or kidney cancer. This sample comprised CD4+ or CD8+ T cells sorted from blood, obtained in a trial of the OX40 agonist ivuxolimab. The chain links TRBV6-5 to TRBJ1-3; D is possibly TRBD1 (5 bases). Here the CDR3 DNA reads TGTGCCAGCTCCGCAGGGCAGAGAAACACCATATATTTT. The encoded protein is CASSAGQRNTIYF.